These 16 T cell receptor beta chains came from one sample sequenced in a study of T cell clusters in autoimmune cytopenias. Some 34,000 genome equivalents of blood DNA were amplified for TRB. Multiplex touch-down PCR amplified TRB using TRB-A and TRB-B pools in one tube. TCRdb reprocessed the multiplex PCR reads, with one entry per CDR3 protein and no DNA. This specimen shows more than 4,000 distinct CDR3 sequences; the ten leading clones hold about half. The same specimen was also included in a second study, on T cell repertoires in aging, cancer and after chemotherapy.

Sample: peripheral blood. The source is a human donor in good health.

This clonotype counts as medium-sized by frequency. The V call is TRBV5-5, the J call TRBJ2-7; TCRdb lists TRBD1, though no DNA is available to test this call. This CDR3 comprises 14 residues. CDR1 and CDR2 (germline): SGHKS, YYEKEE (reference sequence). The CDR3: CASSLEGDSYEQYF.

The chain combines TRBV19 with TRBJ2-5; the D call of TRBD1 rests on TCRdb alone, since no DNA is present to check it. Germline values: CDR1 LNHDA, CDR2 SQIVND (reference sequence). The CDR3 totals 16 residues. The CDR3 reads CASSTYSQGDLETQYF. Together with reference TRBV19 and TRBJ2-5, the CDR3 gives the full variable domain: DGGITQSPKYLFRKEGQNVTLSCEQNLNHDAMYWYRQDPGQGLRLIYYSQIVNDFQKGDIAEGYSVSREKKESFPLTVTSAQKNPTAFYLCASSTYSQGDLETQYFGPGTRLLVL.

This CDR3 reads CASSESLLATYNEQFF. V gene TRBV18 combines with J gene TRBJ2-1; TCRdb reports TRBD2, a call that lacks DNA to check it against. The germline gives CDR1 KGHSH, CDR2 LQKENI. The CDR3 sequence is 16 residues long.

The rearrangement joins TRBV6-9 to TRBJ2-1; TCRdb lists TRBD2, though no DNA is available to test this call. The CDR3 is 17 amino acids. Germline V gene data show CDR1 as MNHGY and CDR2 as SVAAGI. The CDR3 loop is CASTLFPLAGGVNEQFF.

The chain is built from TRBV6-2 or TRBV6-3 and TRBJ2-3; TCRdb lists TRBD2, though no DNA is available to test this call. From germline, CDR1 is MNHEY and CDR2 SVGEGT. The CDR3 sequence is 17 residues long. CDR3 residues: CASNIPLAGAGTDTQYF.

CDR3 sequence reads: CASSLGQNQETQYF. The chain is built from TRBV6-5 and TRBJ2-5; TCRdb's assignment of TRBD1 cannot be checked, as there is no DNA. The CDR3 runs 14 residues. The V gene's germline CDR1 is MNHEY and CDR2 SVGAGI.

Measured by frequency, this clonotype is hyperexpanded (1% or more). This chain's CDR3 is CASSTGTGITDTQYF. The chain is built from TRBV19 and TRBJ2-3; TCRdb outputs TRBD1, but without DNA this stays unchecked. The CDR3 runs to 15 residues. CDR1 is LNHDA and CDR2 is SQIVND in the germline V gene (reference sequence).

The V call is TRBV6-5, the J call TRBJ2-5; the TCRdb D gene call, TRBD1, has no DNA to confirm it. The germline CDR1 and CDR2 sequences are MNHEY and SVGAGI. There are 13 residues in the CDR3. The CDR3 here is CASSYIGGETQYF.

The chain recombines TRBV19 with TRBJ2-3; the D gene TCRdb calls, TRBD2, cannot be checked with no DNA. Germline CDR1 LNHDA, CDR2 SQIVND (reference sequence). The CDR3 contains 19 residues. This CDR3 is CASSIDPVSWRERTDTQYF.

V gene TRBV6-1 combines with J gene TRBJ2-3; absent DNA, TCRdb's TRBD1 call cannot be checked. There are 14 residues in the CDR3. Germline V CDR1 and CDR2: MNHNS, SASEGT. This CDR3 is CAMSRDRVTDTQYF.

The rearrangement joins TRBV6-5 to TRBJ2-7; TCRdb returns TRBD1, unconfirmable since there is no DNA. Germline V gene data show CDR1 as MNHEY and CDR2 as SVGAGI. The length of the CDR3 is 17 residues. This CDR3 is CASTSRGIGAYAYEQYF.

The chain links TRBV6-4 to TRBJ2-7; TCRdb selects TRBD1, and the lack of DNA leaves this call unchecked. The germline gives CDR1 MRHNA, CDR2 SNTAGT. The CDR3 has 14 amino acids. This CDR3 is CASREQTGTGLQYF.

The CDR3 here is CASSPGRNQPQHF. The rearrangement joins TRBV6-5 to TRBJ1-5; TCRdb's D gene call, TRBD1, goes unchecked for lack of DNA. Germline V gene sequence: CDR1 MNHEY, CDR2 SVGAGI. The length of the CDR3 is 13 residues.

The chain has TRBV15 and TRBJ2-5; as DNA is missing, the TRBD1 call by TCRdb cannot be tested. The CDR3 loop spans 14 amino acids. CDR1 is LNHNV and CDR2 is YYDKDF in the germline V gene (reference sequence). The CDR3 sequence: CATGKGGLRETQYF.

The chain uses TRBV12-3 or TRBV12-4 and TRBJ1-5; TCRdb's D gene call, TRBD1, goes unchecked for lack of DNA. The CDR3 covers 17 residues. The CDR3 spells CASSDWADRGLNQPQHF.

The rearrangement joins TRBV5-6 to TRBJ1-5; TCRdb outputs TRBD1, but without DNA this stays unchecked. The germline gives CDR1 SGHDT, CDR2 YYEEEE. The CDR3 runs to 12 residues. CDR3 region: CASSTGGQPQHF.